The clone carrying this TCR beta chain was observed a single time. Its antigen is not known. The table came from immunoSEQ multiplex PCR; TCRdb's copy has only in-frame clones and leaves some out. The table records some 120,000 clones, 70% to 90% of them present only once. The J segment lost 1 base and the V segment lost 1 base, leaving 8 bases of the junction unmatched. This CDR3 contains 17 residues. Germline CDR1 reads MNHEY; CDR2 reads SMNVEV (reference sequence). The source of the sample is a study of T cell responses to AZD1222 COVID-19 vaccine. Study-level points and caveats: Following two doses of AZD1222, Spike-specific TCR breadth and depth rose. Possibly, clonal diversity was underestimated; donors were largely white British and included more females.

The chain employs TRBV27 and TRBJ2-7; TRBD1 agrees at 9 bases. The source of this sequence is an adult in good health. The sequencing here drew on peripheral blood, taken on day 0 of AZD1222 vaccination. The CDR3: CASSLFQDRGTSYEQYF. DNA of the CDR3: TGTGCCAGCAGTTTATTCCAGGACAGGGGAACGTCCTACGAGCAGTACTTC.